This TCR beta chain was captured by sequencing in a study of T cells after yellow fever vaccination. Broader study findings: Subsequent to the booster, the majority of primary-vaccination clones reappeared (around 96% CD4, roughly 90% CD8). Researchers noted that a small share of clonotypes showed up in both CD4 and CD8 compartments. The presence of abundant clonotypes contaminating from the bulk population was possible in FACS-sorted repertoires.

Template switching with 5'RACE generated the TCR cDNA and added a universal primer site and UMIs. TCRdb reprocessed the 5' RACE reads via MiXCR and lists one record per CDR3 protein. Found here are under 250,000 distinct CDR3 sequences, 6.9% of them singletons; the top ten hold about 0.85%. In this sample, this clonotype turned up many times. No antigen is known for it. The V end lost 1 base, the J end lost 9 bases, and 13 bases lay between the germline ends. The CDR3 spans 14 residues. The V gene is TRBV12-3 or TRBV12-4, the J gene TRBJ2-1, with D possibly TRBD2 on 6 matching bases. The clonotype was recovered from a man aged 25 to 40 who received the YFV17D yellow fever vaccine. Sequenced here: CD4+ T cells sorted from PBMCs, sampled 15 days after the yellow fever booster vaccination. The CDR3: CASSLGDPGGEQFF. The CDR3 coding sequence is TGTGCCAGCAGTTTAGGGGACCCCGGGGGTGAGCAGTTCTTC.